These 16 T cell receptor beta chains were all obtained from the same sample, sequenced in a study of monozygotic twins with inflammatory bowel disease. With the 5' RACE reads reprocessed, TCRdb shows one record per CDR3 protein and no DNA. This sample's clone table lists hundreds of thousands of distinct CDR3 sequences. Source material: blood. These receptors all stem from a human donor with ulcerative colitis or Crohn's disease, or a healthy co-twin of an affected twin (not recorded which).

The chain uses TRBV6-2 or TRBV6-3 and TRBJ2-1; without DNA, the TCRdb call of TRBD1 cannot be checked. Germline V lookup: CDR1 MNHEY, CDR2 SVGEGT. The CDR3 loop spans 16 amino acids. CDR3 region: CASSMIGHTSYNEQFF.

The rearrangement joins TRBV20-1 to TRBJ2-1; there is no DNA to check the TCRdb D call of TRBD2. Germline CDR1 reads DFQATT; CDR2 reads SNEGSKA (reference sequence). CDR3 size: 13 residues. Here the CDR3 reads CSAPPGTANEQFF.

The V gene is TRBV5-1, the J gene TRBJ2-2; the D call from TCRdb, TRBD1, cannot be confirmed without DNA. The CDR3 sequence is 15 residues long. CDR1 and CDR2 (germline): SGHRS, YFSETQ. CDR3 in amino acids: CASSLDPGRTGELFF. The full variable domain, with the rest looked up from reference TRBV5-1 and TRBJ2-2, is KAGVTQTPRYLIKTRGQQVTLSCSPISGHRSVSWYQQTPGQGLQFLFEYFSETQRNKGNFPGRFSGRQFSNSRSEMNVSTLELGDSALYLCASSLDPGRTGELFFGEGSRLTVL.

This sequence joins TRBV24-1 and TRBJ2-1; TCRdb indicates TRBD2, and absent DNA this call remains unverified. Germline-derived CDR1 and CDR2 are KGHDR and SFDVKD. The CDR3 spans 17 residues. CDR3 amino acids: CATSDPQRRSSSGEQFF.

CDR3 loop: CSARVLRNTEAFF. The rearrangement joins TRBV20-1 to TRBJ1-1. Germline values: CDR1 DFQATT, CDR2 SNEGSKA (reference sequence). The length of the CDR3 is 13 residues.

The rearrangement uses TRBV9 and TRBJ1-4; with no DNA, the TCRdb D assignment of TRBD1 cannot be verified. Germline CDR1 SGDLS, CDR2 YYNGEE. The CDR3 has 17 amino acids. CDR3 loop: CASSAGTGVGKGEKLFF.

V usage is TRBV6-5 and J usage is TRBJ1-2. This CDR3 is 13 amino acids long. The V gene's germline CDR1 is MNHEY and CDR2 SVGAGI. CDR3 loop: CASSYSGTYGYTF.

This chain connects TRBV7-2 to TRBJ2-2. This CDR3 spans 15 amino acids. Germline V gene sequence: CDR1 SGHTA, CDR2 FQGNSA. The chain's CDR3 is CASSLGQGITGELFF. Full variable domain (outside the CDR3, taken from reference TRBV7-2 and TRBJ2-2): GAGVSQSPSNKVTEKGKDVELRCDPISGHTALYWYRQSLGQGLEFLIYFQGNSAPDKSGLPSDRFSAERTGGSVSTLTIQRTQQEDSAVYLCASSLGQGITGELFFGEGSRLTVL.

This chain uses TRBV6-5 with TRBJ1-4. Germline V gives CDR1 MNHEY, CDR2 SVGAGI. The CDR3 runs 15 residues. CDR3 residues: CASSYSSGLREKLFF.

V gene TRBV30 combines with J gene TRBJ2-2; the TCRdb call, TRBD1, lacks DNA for checking. Germline lookup yields CDR1 GTSNPN and CDR2 SVGIG (reference sequence). CDR3 length: 15 residues. The CDR3 is CAWSTGQGYTGELFF.

V is TRBV5-1 and J is TRBJ2-6; there is no DNA to check the TCRdb D call of TRBD1. CDR3 length: 17 amino acids. From germline, CDR1 is SGHRS and CDR2 YFSETQ. The CDR3 region is CASSFQGAGIGANVLTF.

This chain connects TRBV7-2 to TRBJ2-2; TCRdb returns TRBD1, unconfirmable since there is no DNA. The CDR3 is 17 amino acids. Per germline, CDR1 SGHTA and CDR2 FQGNSA. The CDR3 region is CASSSENPGHRTGELFF.

The chain links TRBV6-2 or TRBV6-3 to TRBJ2-1; without DNA, the TCRdb call of TRBD2 cannot be checked. Germline V gene lookup returns CDR1 MNHEY and CDR2 SVGEGT. The CDR3 is made up of 15 amino acids. The CDR3 sequence: CASSYAGLAGGPVFF.

This chain links TRBV21-1 with TRBJ2-3; TCRdb returns TRBD1, unconfirmable since there is no DNA. TRBV21-1 is designated a pseudogene. The CDR3 has 14 residues. The CDR3 spells CANLFSRGTDTQYF.

The V call is TRBV5-1, the J call TRBJ2-1. The CDR3 length is 12 residues. Looked up from germline, CDR1 is SGHRS and CDR2 is YFSETQ. The CDR3 sequence is CASSWGYNEQFF.

The chain employs TRBV7-9 and TRBJ2-5. This CDR3 is 13 amino acids long. Germline assignment: CDR1 SEHNR and CDR2 FQNEAQ (reference sequence). Here the CDR3 reads CASSIGKGETQYF.